The clone carrying this T cell receptor beta chain was seen only once. The sample comes from a study of identifying expanded T cells in peripheral blood. The CDR3 consists of 17 residues. CDR1 and CDR2 (germline): SEHNR, FQNEAQ (reference sequence). After removal of 5 bases from V and 5 bases from J, the junction contained 16 bases not matched to a gene. Generated by immunoSEQ multiplex PCR, the TCRdb table keeps only in-frame clones and is missing some. The table includes 85,000 to 100,000 clones, approximately 90% detected once. The sequenced sample was blood. V usage is TRBV7-9 and J usage is TRBJ2-5; 8 bases align to TRBD2. The receptor was derived from a person between 18 and 75 years old in good health. CDR3 protein: CASSPRPSERERETQYF. The CDR3 DNA is TGTGCCAGCAGCCCAAGGCCGAGCGAGCGGGAGCGGGAGACCCAGTACTTC.